This record concerns one T cell receptor (beta chain) sequence. Its antigen is still unknown. The germline CDR1 and CDR2 sequences are MRHNA and SNTAGT. Trimming pared 5 bases from V and 8 bases from J, leaving 12 bases between. The CDR3 is 13 amino acids. This sample is part of a study of cytomegalovirus exposure and HLA in healthy donors. Study information: Early release data held some 79 million unique TCRs from HLA-typed donors. Notes on the study in general: In terms of immune exposure information, only CMV serostatus was available.

The PCR made use of 60 Vbeta and 13 Jbeta primers. Data came from immunoSEQ multiplex PCR; TCRdb stores just in-frame clones and leaves some out. The sample yields roughly 59,000 clones, approximately 70% seen once. V gene TRBV6-4 combines with J gene TRBJ1-4; D not resolved. Sequenced material: PBMCs. The receptor comes from a man aged 40-49 years in good health and CMV-seropositive. CDR3 protein: CASSHSTREKLFF. The CDR3 DNA is TGTGCCAGCAGTCATTCTACCCGCGAAAAACTGTTTTTT.